The 30 T cell receptor beta chains below come from one sample, sequenced in a study of blood T cell repertoires in COVID-19. Assay used: immunoSEQ multiplex PCR; TCRdb lists only in-frame clones, some missing. The sample lists 100,000 to 150,000 clones; 71% were seen once. Sample: peripheral blood. The source of these receptors is a human donor with acute or convalescent COVID-19. The donor label of this sample is uncertain.

The chain joins TRBV3-1 (or the pseudogene TRBV3-2) to TRBJ2-1; D may be TRBD2 (6 bases). The length of the CDR3 is 16 residues. V gave up 1 base and J gave up 1 base, with 11 bases separating them. Germline V gene lookup returns CDR1 LGHDT and CDR2 YNNKEL (reference sequence). This CDR3 is CASSQVGGGSYNEQFF. CDR3 in DNA: TGTGCCAGCAGCCAAGTGGGGGGTGGGTCCTACAATGAGCAGTTCTTC.

The chain joins TRBV7-9 to TRBJ2-2; 10 positions match TRBD1. This CDR3 has 15 amino acids. V was pared by 2 bases and J by 5 bases, with 2 bases of the junction left unmatched. The germline CDR1 and CDR2 sequences are SEHNR and FQNEAQ (reference sequence). DNA of the CDR3: TGTGCCAGCAGCTTACCGGGACAGGGGACCGGGGAGCTGTTTTTT. It translates to CASSLPGQGTGELFF. Together with reference TRBV7-9 and TRBJ2-2, the CDR3 gives the full variable domain: DTGVSQNPRHKITKRGQNVTFRCDPISEHNRLYWYRQTLGQGPEFLTYFQNEAQLEKSRLLSDRFSAERPKGSFSTLEIQRTEQGDSAMYLCASSLPGQGTGELFFGEGSRLTVL.

The sample holds one count of this clone. The chain uses TRBV5-1 and TRBJ1-1; 9 bases map to TRBD1. V shed 2 bases and J 7 bases; nucleotides not matched to a gene: 9. This CDR3 has 15 residues. From germline, CDR1 is SGHRS and CDR2 YFSETQ. The CDR3 sequence is CASSFAGTGYGEAFF. The CDR3 DNA reads as TGCGCCAGCAGCTTCGCCGGGACAGGGTATGGTGAAGCTTTCTTT.

A few counts support this clone. In DNA form, the CDR3 reads TGTGCCAGCAGCTTAGTGTATGTGGTCGGACAGGCCTTCACAGATACGCAGTATTTT. The encoded protein is CASSLVYVVGQAFTDTQYF. The chain recombines TRBV7-2 with TRBJ2-3; 7 bases fit TRBD1. Germline V gene data show CDR1 as SGHTA and CDR2 as FQGNSA. The CDR3 has 19 amino acids. With 1 base clipped from V and 2 bases from J, the junction kept 15 bases outside the gene matches.

The genes are TRBV29-1 and TRBJ1-3; D is uncertain. Trimming took 8 bases from V and 5 from J, leaving 7 bases between them. The CDR3 extends over 10 amino acids. Per germline, CDR1 SQVTM and CDR2 ANQGSEA. This CDR3 is CSCGRNTIYF. In DNA form, the CDR3 reads TGCAGCTGTGGCAGAAACACCATATATTTT.

The J gene is TRBJ2-7, the V gene TRBV19; 7 positions match TRBD1. The ends lost 3 bases at V and 4 bases at J; junction bases unmatched: 3. The CDR3 covers 13 residues. Germline lookup yields CDR1 LNHDA and CDR2 SQIVND (reference sequence). CDR3 bases: TGTGCCAGTAGTATGGGCAGGGGGTACGAGCAGTACGTC. Its translation: CASSMGRGYEQYV.

V and J are TRBV7-9 and TRBJ1-2, with 7 bases matching TRBD1. Losses at the gene ends were 5 bases for V and 2 bases for J; bases not matched to a gene: 5. The CDR3 extends over 14 amino acids. Germline values: CDR1 SEHNR, CDR2 FQNEAQ (reference sequence). The CDR3: CASSPTGLNYGYTF. Here the CDR3 DNA reads TGTGCCAGCAGCCCGACAGGGCTCAACTATGGCTACACCTTC.

This chain links TRBV7-8 with TRBJ2-7, with D perhaps TRBD1 (6 bases). Germline CDR1 is SGHVS and CDR2 is FQNEAQ. CDR3 size: 14 residues. Deletions cut 5 bases from V and 1 base from J, with 12 bases between. CDR3 loop: CASSLRTDSYEQYV. CDR3 DNA: TGTGCCAGCAGCCTACGGACAGATTCCTACGAGCAGTACGTC.

A single count supports this clone. V gene TRBV5-1 combines with J gene TRBJ1-6, with D possibly matching TRBD1 (6 bases). The CDR3 extends over 15 amino acids. Trimming took off 0 bases at V and 10 bases at J, with 14 bases between the two ends. Germline CDR1 reads SGHRS; CDR2 reads YFSETQ. The CDR3 reads CASSLAGGRRSPLHF. CDR3 coding DNA: TGCGCCAGCAGCTTGGCGGGGGGCAGACGGTCACCCCTCCACTTT.

The V call is TRBV2, the J call TRBJ1-1; D unclear. The CDR3 runs 13 residues. The germline V gene has CDR1 SNHLY and CDR2 FYNNEI. V lost 3 bases and J lost 2, with 7 bases in between. CDR3 nucleotide sequence: TGTGCCAGCAGTGACGCGGGCAACACTGAAGCTTTCTTT. It encodes CASSDAGNTEAFF.

In nucleotides, the CDR3 is TGCGCCAGCAGCTTGGCAGGAGGCGGGGAGCTGTTTTTT. This gives the protein CASSLAGGGELFF. The chain uses TRBV5-1 and TRBJ2-2; perhaps TRBD2 as D (5 bases). V was cut by 0 bases and J by 7 bases, with 7 bases left in between. This CDR3 is built from 13 residues. Germline assignment: CDR1 SGHRS and CDR2 YFSETQ.

V gene TRBV3-1 (or the pseudogene TRBV3-2) combines with J gene TRBJ1-1; no firm D call. V was cut by 1 base and J by 10 bases, with 16 bases left in between. CDR3 length equals 14 residues. The V gene's germline CDR1 is LGHDT and CDR2 YNNKEL (reference sequence). The DNA for the CDR3 is TGTGCCAGCAGCCAAGGGGTGATTAATGAGGGAGCTTTCTTT. This codes for CASSQGVINEGAFF.

This clone was seen a few times. The chain is built from TRBV28 and TRBJ2-7, with 9 bases matching TRBD2. The CDR3 has 15 residues. Germline assignment: CDR1 MDHEN and CDR2 SYDVKM. The V gene end was trimmed by 5 bases and the J gene end by 3 bases; junction bases not matched to a gene: 8. The CDR3 loop is CASSASGGLIYEQYV. The CDR3 bases are TGTGCCAGCAGTGCAAGCGGGGGGCTAATCTACGAGCAGTACGTC.

The table lists this clone with a few counts. The V and J genes are TRBV7-6 and TRBJ2-3, with 7 positions matching TRBD1. After removal of 4 bases from V and 1 base from J, the junction contained 8 bases not matched to a gene. CDR1 SGHVS and CDR2 FNYEAQ come from the germline V gene. This CDR3 spans 16 amino acids. The CDR3 reads CASSSLLGGGTDTQYF. CDR3 DNA: TGTGCCAGCAGCTCCCTCCTAGGGGGCGGCACAGATACGCAGTATTTT.

This chain links TRBV18 with TRBJ1-1; D is unresolved. This CDR3 comprises 14 residues. The V end lost 3 bases, the J end lost 11 bases, and 19 bases lay between the germline ends. CDR1 is KGHSH and CDR2 is LQKENI in the germline V gene. In nucleotides, the CDR3 is TGTGCCAGCTCACCTTCGCGAGTTTTATTAGAGGCTTTCTTT. This codes for CASSPSRVLLEAFF.

This clone appeared once. The chain is built from TRBV29-1 and TRBJ2-4; D is uncertain. The V end was cut by 6 bases, the J end by 8 bases, with 17 bases between. Germline-derived CDR1 and CDR2 are SQVTM and ANQGSEA. This CDR3 comprises 13 residues. The CDR3 DNA reads TGCAGCGTCGTTAAAGCGTTAGGATACATTCAGTACTTC. Protein sequence: CSVVKALGYIQYF.

J is TRBJ2-7 and V is TRBV5-5; no clear D. CDR1 is SGHKS and CDR2 is YYEKEE in the germline V gene (reference sequence). Between the trimmed V and J ends, which lost 0 bases and 6 bases, there was a span of 7 bases. The CDR3 spans 12 residues. The CDR3: CASSLEIGEQYV. The CDR3 DNA sequence: TGTGCCAGCAGCTTGGAGATCGGCGAGCAGTACGTC.

V usage is TRBV28 and J usage is TRBJ2-1; TRBD1 agrees at 7 bases. The germline V gene encodes CDR1 MDHEN and CDR2 SYDVKM. V lost 1 base to trimming and J lost 10 bases; unmatched junction nucleotides: 10. This CDR3 is 15 amino acids long. In DNA form, the CDR3 reads TGTGCCAGCAGTTTATTTTCCAGACAGGGCGGGGAGCAGTTCTTC. Its protein is CASSLFSRQGGEQFF.

The gene calls are TRBV19 and TRBJ1-1; TRBD1 might be the D (6 bases). Germline V lookup: CDR1 LNHDA, CDR2 SQIVND (reference sequence). The CDR3 contains 13 residues. Deletions cut 5 bases from V and 3 bases from J, with 10 bases between. The CDR3 region is CASSAQGYTEAFF. Written as DNA, the CDR3 is TGTGCCAGTAGTGCACAGGGATACACTGAAGCTTTCTTT.

The V and J genes are TRBV6-5 and TRBJ1-2; tentatively, D is TRBD1 (6 bases). Germline values: CDR1 MNHEY, CDR2 SVGAGI. Trimming left V 2 bases short and J 4 bases short, with 11 bases between. CDR3 length equals 14 residues. CDR3 nucleotide sequence: TGTGCCAGCAGTTACGGCGACAGGAGCTATGGCTACACCTTC. Protein product: CASSYGDRSYGYTF.

The chain has TRBV5-1 and TRBJ1-2; D uncertain. V was shortened by 0 bases and J by 2 bases, with 8 bases between the two germline ends. The length of the CDR3 is 14 residues. Germline V gives CDR1 SGHRS, CDR2 YFSETQ. CDR3 loop: CASSLDPENYGYTF. The CDR3 nucleotides read TGCGCCAGCAGCTTGGACCCGGAGAACTATGGCTACACCTTC.

The chain combines TRBV15 with TRBJ1-4; no clear D gene. CDR1 LNHNV and CDR2 YYDKDF come from the germline V gene (reference sequence). V shed 0 bases and J shed 0 bases, with 11 bases lying between them. The CDR3 contains 17 residues. The CDR3 DNA reads as TGTGCCACCAGCAGAGAACGAAGCACAGCAACTAATGAAAAACTGTTTTTT. It specifies CATSRERSTATNEKLFF. Full variable domain (missing parts from reference TRBV15 and TRBJ1-4): DAMVIQNPRYQVTQFGKPVTLSCSQTLNHNVMYWYQQKSSQAPKLLFHYYDKDFNNEADTPDNFQSRRPNTSFCFLDIRSPGLGDTAMYLCATSRERSTATNEKLFFGSGTQLSVL.

This chain links TRBV7-9 with TRBJ2-1; D is uncertain. Per the germline V gene, CDR1 is SEHNR and CDR2 is FQNEAQ (reference sequence). This CDR3 region has 15 residues. Trimming removed 1 base at V and 10 bases at J, with 17 bases between. The CDR3, as DNA: TGTGCCAGCAGCTTAGGAAACGGGTTGTCGGAAGAGCAGTTCTTC. It yields the protein CASSLGNGLSEEQFF.

This rearrangement joins TRBV2 to TRBJ2-5; D is possibly TRBD2 (7 bases). The CDR3 totals 12 residues. V was clipped by 4 bases and J by 6 bases, with 9 bases between them. CDR1 SNHLY and CDR2 FYNNEI come from the germline V gene. CDR3 in amino acids: CASSVGGQTQYF. The CDR3 bases are TGTGCCAGCAGTGTCGGGGGGCAGACCCAGTACTTC.

The table lists this clone with a count of one. J is TRBJ1-5 and V is TRBV5-1, with 9 bases aligning to TRBD1. The CDR3 runs 14 residues. V shed 0 bases and J 6 bases; nucleotides not matched to a gene: 1. Germline values: CDR1 SGHRS, CDR2 YFSETQ. CDR3 sequence (DNA): TGCGCCAGCAGCTTGGGGACAGGGGTTCAGCCCCAGCATTTT. Its protein product is CASSLGTGVQPQHF.

CDR3 sequence reads: CASSPTGANVLTF. The CDR3 DNA reads TGTGCCAGCAGTCCAACTGGGGCCAACGTCCTGACTTTC. The chain joins TRBV3-1 (or the pseudogene TRBV3-2) to TRBJ2-6; D unresolved. The V gene lost 6 bases and the J gene lost 2 bases, with 5 bases spanning the gap. This CDR3 has 13 amino acids. Germline CDR1 is LGHDT and CDR2 is YNNKEL (reference sequence).

The gene calls are TRBV5-1 and TRBJ1-1; 8 nucleotides match TRBD1. Germline CDR1 reads SGHRS; CDR2 reads YFSETQ. CDR3 size: 15 residues. With 4 bases clipped from V and 0 bases from J, the junction kept 5 bases outside the gene matches. CDR3 loop: CASSPWTGLNTEAFF. The CDR3 bases are TGCGCCAGCAGCCCGTGGACAGGGTTGAACACTGAAGCTTTCTTT.

A few counts support this clone. The chain couples TRBV7-8 to TRBJ2-5; 12 bases line up with TRBD2. The germline V gene has CDR1 SGHVS and CDR2 FQNEAQ. V was clipped by 5 bases and J by 5 bases; unmatched bases: 3. The CDR3 contains 14 residues. CDR3 region: CASSGLAGRETQYF. The CDR3 bases are TGTGCCAGCAGCGGACTAGCGGGACGGGAGACCCAGTACTTC.

The CDR3 nucleotides read TGTGCCAGCAGCTTAAGTCCCGGAGATACGCAGTATTTT. Protein product: CASSLSPGDTQYF. The chain is built from TRBV7-2 and TRBJ2-3; D is ambiguous. Looked up from germline, CDR1 is SGHTA and CDR2 is FQGNSA. Deletions cut 2 bases from V and 5 bases from J, with 8 bases between. There are 13 residues in the CDR3.

V is TRBV10-1 and J is TRBJ2-7, with a weak D call TRBD2 (6 bases). V was shortened by 6 bases and J by 0 bases, with 15 bases between the two germline ends. The length of the CDR3 is 15 residues. CDR1 is WNHNN and CDR2 is SYGVQD in the germline V gene (reference sequence). In DNA, the CDR3 is TGCGCCAGCAGCGGTCTTCGGAGGGGCTCCTACGAGCAGTACGTC. Translated: CASSGLRRGSYEQYV.